The entry that follows covers one TCR beta chain sequence. Sample donors were healthy Caucasian individuals that came from Russia, aged 6 to 90. This entry comes from a study of blood T cells in healthy people across ages. Study summary: With template switching, about one barcoded beta molecule was captured per two T cells.

Germline V CDR1 and CDR2: DFQATT, SNEGSKA (reference sequence). The CDR3 covers 11 residues. V lost 4 bases, J lost 11 bases, and 14 bases lay in between. With a J-beta primer mix and a sample-barcoded 5' primer, a second PCR ran about 7 to 12 cycles. MiXCR, run by TCRdb on the 5' RACE reads, gives a single entry per CDR3 protein. The profile shows about 670,000 distinct CDR3 sequences, approximately 52% of them singletons. The chain joins TRBV20-1 to TRBJ2-5; perhaps TRBD2 as D (5 bases). Sequencing was performed on blood. The sequence derives from a woman of 80 years or more in good health. The CDR3 here is CSANREGTQYF. The CDR3 DNA sequence: TGCAGTGCTAACCGGGAAGGTACTCAGTACTTC.